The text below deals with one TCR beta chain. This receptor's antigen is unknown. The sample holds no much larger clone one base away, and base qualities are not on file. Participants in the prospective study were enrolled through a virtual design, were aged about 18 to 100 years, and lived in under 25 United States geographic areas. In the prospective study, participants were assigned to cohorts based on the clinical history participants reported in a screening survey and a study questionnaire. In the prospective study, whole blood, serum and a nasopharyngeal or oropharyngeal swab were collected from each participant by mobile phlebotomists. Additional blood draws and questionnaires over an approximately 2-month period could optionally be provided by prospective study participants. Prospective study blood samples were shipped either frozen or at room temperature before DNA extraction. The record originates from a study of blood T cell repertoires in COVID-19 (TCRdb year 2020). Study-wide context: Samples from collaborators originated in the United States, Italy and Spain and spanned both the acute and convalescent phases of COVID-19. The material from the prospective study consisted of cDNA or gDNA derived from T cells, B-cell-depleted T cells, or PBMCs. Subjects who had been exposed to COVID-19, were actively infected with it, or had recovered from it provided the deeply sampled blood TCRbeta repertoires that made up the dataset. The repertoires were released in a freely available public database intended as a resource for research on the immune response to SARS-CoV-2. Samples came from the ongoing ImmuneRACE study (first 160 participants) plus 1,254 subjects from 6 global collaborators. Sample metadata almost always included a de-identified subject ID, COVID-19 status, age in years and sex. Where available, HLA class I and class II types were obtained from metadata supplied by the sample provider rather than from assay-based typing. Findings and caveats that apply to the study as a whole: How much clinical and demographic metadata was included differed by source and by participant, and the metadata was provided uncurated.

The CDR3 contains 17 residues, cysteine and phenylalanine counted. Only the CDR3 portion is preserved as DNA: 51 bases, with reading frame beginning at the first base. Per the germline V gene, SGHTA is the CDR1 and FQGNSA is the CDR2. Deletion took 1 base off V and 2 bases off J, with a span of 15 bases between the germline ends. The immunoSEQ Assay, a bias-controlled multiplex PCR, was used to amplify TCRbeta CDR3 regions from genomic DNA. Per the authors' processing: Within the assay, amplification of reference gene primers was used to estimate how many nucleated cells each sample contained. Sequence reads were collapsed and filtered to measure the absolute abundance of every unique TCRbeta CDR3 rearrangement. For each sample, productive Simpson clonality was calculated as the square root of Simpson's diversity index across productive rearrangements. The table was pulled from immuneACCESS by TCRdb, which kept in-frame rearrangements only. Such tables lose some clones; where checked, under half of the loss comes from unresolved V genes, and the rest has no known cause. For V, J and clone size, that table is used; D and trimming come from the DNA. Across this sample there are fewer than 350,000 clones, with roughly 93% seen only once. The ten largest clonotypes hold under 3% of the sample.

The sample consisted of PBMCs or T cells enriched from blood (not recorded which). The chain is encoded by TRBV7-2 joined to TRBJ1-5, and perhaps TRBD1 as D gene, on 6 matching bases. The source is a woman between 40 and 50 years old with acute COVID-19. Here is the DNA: TGTGCCAGCAGCTTAGAGGCGGGGGCGAGGGGCAATCAGCCCCAGCATTTT. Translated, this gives CASSLEAGARGNQPQHF.